One sample yielded the 17 T cell receptor beta chains listed below, sequenced in a study of cytomegalovirus exposure and HLA in healthy donors. PCR was performed using 60 Vbeta and 13 Jbeta primers. Here immunoSEQ multiplex PCR was the method, and the copy in TCRdb shows in-frame clones only, minus some. The sample has 110,000 to 150,000 clones. The source material was PBMCs. The receptor set was obtained from a man aged 40-55 years in good health and CMV-seronegative.

The CDR3 nucleotides read TGTGCCAGTAGTTCGGGGGACAGTCCTGAGCAGTTCTTC. This codes for CASSSGDSPEQFF. This sequence joins TRBV19 and TRBJ2-1; TRBD1 might be the D (7 bases). In germline, CDR1 is LNHDA, CDR2 SQIVND (reference sequence). CDR3 size: 13 residues. The ends were cut back, 5 bases at V and 9 bases at J, with 14 bases in the middle. The full variable domain, in which reference TRBV19 and TRBJ2-1 provide the parts outside the CDR3, is DGGITQSPKYLFRKEGQNVTLSCEQNLNHDAMYWYRQDPGQGLRLIYYSQIVNDFQKGDIAEGYSVSREKKESFPLTVTSAQKNPTAFYLCASSSGDSPEQFFGPGTRLTVL.

V is TRBV6-5 and J is TRBJ1-4; D gene unclear. The CDR3 contains 13 residues. V lost 6 bases and J lost 0, with 5 bases in between. Germline CDR1 MNHEY, CDR2 SVGAGI. CDR3 bases: TGTGCCAGCAGAGCCACAACTAATGAAAAACTGTTTTTT. Amino acid sequence: CASRATTNEKLFF.

V gene TRBV28 combines with J gene TRBJ1-4; 7 bases map to TRBD1. This CDR3 has 14 amino acids. CDR1 MDHEN and CDR2 SYDVKM come from the germline V gene. Trimming took 7 bases from V and 2 from J; bases not matched to a gene: 4. The CDR3 DNA reads as TGTGCCAGCAAACAGGGGACGACTAATGAAAAACTGTTTTTT. This gives the protein CASKQGTTNEKLFF.

The rearrangement joins TRBV21-1 to TRBJ2-7; TRBD1 was called by the table and not checked on the DNA. TRBV21-1 is termed a pseudogene. The CDR3 has 19 residues. CDR3 protein: CASSKEGNSQTELSYEQYF. The CDR3 DNA reads TGTGCCAGCAGCAAAGAAGGAAACAGCCAAACAGAGCTCTCCTACGAGCAGTACTTC.

This chain joins TRBV9 and TRBJ1-5; tentatively, D is TRBD1 (6 bases). V lost 5 bases, J lost 3 bases, and 15 bases lay in between. In germline, CDR1 is SGDLS, CDR2 YYNGEE. This CDR3 contains 15 residues. CDR3 residues: CASSDGGGYNQPQHF. The CDR3 DNA reads as TGTGCCAGCAGTGATGGGGGCGGATACAATCAGCCCCAGCATTTT.

This rearrangement joins TRBV7-9 to TRBJ1-6; 7 bases line up with TRBD1. V lost 5 bases and J lost 11; bases outside the gene matches: 9. The V gene's germline CDR1 is SEHNR and CDR2 FQNEAQ (reference sequence). The CDR3 length is 14 residues. CDR3 region: CASSPTGEKPPLHF. CDR3 coding DNA: TGTGCCAGCAGCCCTACAGGGGAAAAGCCACCCCTCCACTTT.

The chain joins TRBV4-3 to TRBJ2-4; D is perhaps TRBD1 (5 bases). Per germline, CDR1 LGHNA and CDR2 YSLEER. The CDR3 is made up of 19 amino acids. The V and J ends lost 0 bases and 0 bases respectively, with 18 bases between them. The CDR3 loop is CASSQELGQGKGAKNIQYF. The CDR3 nucleotides read TGCGCCAGCAGCCAAGAGCTAGGTCAGGGCAAGGGAGCCAAAAACATTCAGTACTTC.

V gene TRBV10-3 combines with J gene TRBJ1-5; D uncertain. Germline V CDR1 and CDR2: ENHRY, SYGVKD. Trimming pared 1 base from V and 0 bases from J, leaving 7 bases between. The CDR3 has 15 amino acids. CDR3 DNA: TGTGCCATCAGTGAGTATTCTATTAGCAATCAGCCCCAGCATTTT. This translates into CAISEYSISNQPQHF.

Worth noting for this clone: The junction and the germline gene differ at one end; a read error may be behind it. The chain carries TRBV9 and TRBJ1-3; 7 nucleotides agree with TRBD1. From germline, CDR1 is SGDLS and CDR2 YYNGEE. The CDR3 is 15 residues long. For the CDR3, the DNA is TGTGTCAGCAGCGTAGACAGGGCCGCTGGAAACACCATATATTTT. This translates into CVSSVDRAAGNTIYF.

V and J are TRBV18 and TRBJ2-2; D uncertain. V was shortened by 3 bases and J by 6 bases, with 5 bases between the two germline ends. Germline CDR1 KGHSH, CDR2 LQKENI. The CDR3 is 12 amino acids. The CDR3 nucleotides read TGTGCCAGCTCACCGTCCGCCGGGGAGCTGTTTTTT. It yields the protein CASSPSAGELFF.

This chain uses TRBV15 with TRBJ1-2; TRBD1 matches 8 bases. Losses at the gene ends were 3 bases for V and 6 bases for J; bases not matched to a gene: 6. The CDR3 runs to 14 residues. Germline V gives CDR1 LNHNV, CDR2 YYDKDF (reference sequence). In DNA form, the CDR3 reads TGTGCCACCAGCAGGAGGTCAGGGGGCGATGGCTACACCTTC. This translates into CATSRRSGGDGYTF. Using reference TRBV15 and TRBJ1-2 for the parts outside the CDR3, the full variable domain is DAMVIQNPRYQVTQFGKPVTLSCSQTLNHNVMYWYQQKSSQAPKLLFHYYDKDFNNEADTPDNFQSRRPNTSFCFLDIRSPGLGDTAMYLCATSRRSGGDGYTFGSGTRLTVV.

The chain recombines TRBV28 with TRBJ1-4, with TRBD1 as a possible D gene (6 bases). CDR3 size: 16 residues. Trimming took 6 bases from V and 10 from J, leaving 24 bases between them. The germline V gene has CDR1 MDHEN and CDR2 SYDVKM. CDR3 DNA sequence: TGTGCCAGCAGGGTCTCTGGGGGACACGTCTCTGGAAAACTGTTTTTT. Translated: CASRVSGGHVSGKLFF. The whole variable domain, remainder taken from reference TRBV28 and TRBJ1-4, is DVKVTQSSRYLVKRTGEKVFLECVQDMDHENMFWYRQDPGLGLRLIYFSYDVKMKEKGDIPEGYSVSREKKERFSLILESASTNQTSMYLCASRVSGGHVSGKLFFGSGTQLSVL.

The chain has TRBV5-1 and TRBJ2-1; D perhaps matches TRBD2 (7 bases). Per germline, CDR1 SGHRS and CDR2 YFSETQ. The V end lost 1 base, the J end lost 5 bases, and 19 bases lay between the germline ends. The CDR3 is made up of 17 amino acids. CDR3 in amino acids: CASSLPSGAGAHNEQFF. The CDR3 nucleotides are TGCGCCAGCAGCTTGCCCTCCGGGGCGGGGGCTCACAATGAGCAGTTCTTC. Looking up the rest from reference TRBV5-1 and TRBJ2-1 gives the full variable domain: KAGVTQTPRYLIKTRGQQVTLSCSPISGHRSVSWYQQTPGQGLQFLFEYFSETQRNKGNFPGRFSGRQFSNSRSEMNVSTLELGDSALYLCASSLPSGAGAHNEQFFGPGTRLTVL.

V gene TRBV6-1 combines with J gene TRBJ2-5, with 9 bases that match TRBD2. This CDR3 is built from 15 residues. The germline gives CDR1 MNHNS, CDR2 SASEGT. With V trimmed by 4 bases and J by 2 bases, 5 bases remained unmatched. This CDR3 is CASSGQRGAQETQYF. The CDR3, as DNA: TGTGCCAGCAGTGGCCAGCGGGGGGCGCAAGAGACCCAGTACTTC.

This chain uses TRBV7-3 with TRBJ2-1, with TRBD2 identical over 8 bases. The germline CDR1 and CDR2 sequences are SGHTA and FQGTGA. The CDR3 runs 12 residues. The ends lost 6 bases at V and 15 bases at J; junction bases unmatched: 10. CDR3 sequence: CASRGLGTRVFF. CDR3 in DNA: TGTGCCAGCAGAGGACTAGGGACTAGGGTGTTCTTC.

This rearrangement joins TRBV11-2 to TRBJ1-2; 7 nucleotides align to TRBD1. Germline V CDR1 and CDR2: SGHAT, FQNNGV. V was pared by 6 bases and J by 6 bases, with 7 bases of the junction left unmatched. This CDR3 has 13 amino acids. The chain's CDR3 is CASSSTGVDGYTF. The DNA for the CDR3 is TGTGCCAGCAGTTCTACAGGGGTAGATGGCTACACCTTC.

The chain joins TRBV5-1 to TRBJ2-1; tentative D call: TRBD2 (6 bases). CDR1 and CDR2 from the germline V gene are SGHRS and YFSETQ. V was shortened by 5 bases and J by 6 bases, with 18 bases between the two germline ends. The CDR3 has 15 residues. Here the CDR3 DNA reads TGCGCCAGCAGTTCTACTGACGGAGGGCTCAATGAGCAGTTCTTC. This sequence encodes CASSSTDGGLNEQFF.